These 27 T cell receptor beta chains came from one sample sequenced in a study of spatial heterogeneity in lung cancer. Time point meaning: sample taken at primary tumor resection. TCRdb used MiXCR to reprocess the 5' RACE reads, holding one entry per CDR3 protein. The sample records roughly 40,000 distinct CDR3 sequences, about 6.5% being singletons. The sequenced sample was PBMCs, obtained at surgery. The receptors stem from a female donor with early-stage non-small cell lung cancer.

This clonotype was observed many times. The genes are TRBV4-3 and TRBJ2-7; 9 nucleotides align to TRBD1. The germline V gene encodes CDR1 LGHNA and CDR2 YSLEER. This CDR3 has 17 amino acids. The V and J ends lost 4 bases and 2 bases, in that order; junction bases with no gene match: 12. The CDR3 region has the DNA TGCGCCAGCAGCCGGTTCCTCGGGACAGGGACTACCTACGAGCAGTACTTC. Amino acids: CASSRFLGTGTTYEQYF.

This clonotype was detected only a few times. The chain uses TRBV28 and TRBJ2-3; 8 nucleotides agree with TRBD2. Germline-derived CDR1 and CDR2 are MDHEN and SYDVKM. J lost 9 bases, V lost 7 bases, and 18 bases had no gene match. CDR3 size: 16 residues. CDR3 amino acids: CASTDSTAGVSWTQYF. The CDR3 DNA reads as TGTGCCAGCACAGATTCCACAGCGGGGGTTTCATGGACGCAGTATTTT.

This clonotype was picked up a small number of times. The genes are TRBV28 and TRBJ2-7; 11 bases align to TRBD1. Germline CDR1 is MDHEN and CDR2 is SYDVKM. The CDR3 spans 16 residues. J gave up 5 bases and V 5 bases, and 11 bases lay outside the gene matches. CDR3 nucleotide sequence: TGTGCCAGCAGTCCACCTCTGGACAGGGGGCCGGACGAGCAGTACTTC. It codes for CASSPPLDRGPDEQYF. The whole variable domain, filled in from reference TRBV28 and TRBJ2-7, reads DVKVTQSSRYLVKRTGEKVFLECVQDMDHENMFWYRQDPGLGLRLIYFSYDVKMKEKGDIPEGYSVSREKKERFSLILESASTNQTSMYLCASSPPLDRGPDEQYFGPGTRLTVT.

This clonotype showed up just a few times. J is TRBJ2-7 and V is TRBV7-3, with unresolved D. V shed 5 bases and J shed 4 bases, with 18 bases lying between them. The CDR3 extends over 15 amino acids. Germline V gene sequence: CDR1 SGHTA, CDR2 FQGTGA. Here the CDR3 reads CASSPRPGPQYEQYF. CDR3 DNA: TGTGCCAGCAGCCCTCGACCCGGGCCCCAATACGAGCAGTACTTC.

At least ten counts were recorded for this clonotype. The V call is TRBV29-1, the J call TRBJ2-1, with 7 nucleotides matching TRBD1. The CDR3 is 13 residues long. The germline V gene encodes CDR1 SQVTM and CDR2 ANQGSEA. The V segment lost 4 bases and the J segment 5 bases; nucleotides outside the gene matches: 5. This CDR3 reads CSVARDRDNEQFF. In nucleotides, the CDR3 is TGCAGCGTTGCACGGGACAGAGACAATGAGCAGTTCTTC.

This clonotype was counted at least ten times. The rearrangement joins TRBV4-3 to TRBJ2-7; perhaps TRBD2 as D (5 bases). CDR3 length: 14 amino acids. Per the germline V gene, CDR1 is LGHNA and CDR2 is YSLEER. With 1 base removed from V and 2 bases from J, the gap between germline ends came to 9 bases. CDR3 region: CASSQGTGTYEQYF. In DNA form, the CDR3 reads TGCGCCAGCAGCCAAGGTACGGGGACCTACGAGCAGTACTTC.

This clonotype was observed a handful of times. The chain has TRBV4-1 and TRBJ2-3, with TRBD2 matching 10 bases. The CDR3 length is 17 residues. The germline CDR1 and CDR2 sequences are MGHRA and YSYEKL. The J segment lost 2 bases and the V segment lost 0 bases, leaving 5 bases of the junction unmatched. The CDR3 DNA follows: TGCGCCAGCAGCCAAGATCAAGCGGGGGGGCTCACAGATACGCAGTATTTT. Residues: CASSQDQAGGLTDTQYF.

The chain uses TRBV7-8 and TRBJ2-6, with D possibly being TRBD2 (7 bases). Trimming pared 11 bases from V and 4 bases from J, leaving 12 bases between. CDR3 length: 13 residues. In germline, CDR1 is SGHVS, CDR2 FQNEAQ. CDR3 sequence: CALGGLGANVLTF. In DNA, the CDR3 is TGTGCCCTCGGGGGGCTCGGGGCCAACGTCCTGACTTTC.

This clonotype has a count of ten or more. CDR3 DNA sequence: TGTGCCAGCAGTTCCGGGACCGTACCCTCTGGGGCCAACGTCCTGACTTTC. Protein: CASSSGTVPSGANVLTF. The rearrangement joins TRBV21-1 to TRBJ2-6; TRBD1 is the table's D call and was not checked against the DNA. TRBV21-1 is recorded as a pseudogene. The CDR3 spans 17 residues.

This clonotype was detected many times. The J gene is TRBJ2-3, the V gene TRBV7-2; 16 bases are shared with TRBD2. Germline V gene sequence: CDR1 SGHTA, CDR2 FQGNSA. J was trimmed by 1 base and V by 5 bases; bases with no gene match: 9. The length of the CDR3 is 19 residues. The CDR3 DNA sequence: TGTGCCAGCAGCACCGCGGGACTAGCGGGGGGGCCTGGCACAGATACGCAGTATTTT. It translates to CASSTAGLAGGPGTDTQYF. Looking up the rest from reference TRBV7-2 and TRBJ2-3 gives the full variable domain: GAGVSQSPSNKVTEKGKDVELRCDPISGHTALYWYRQSLGQGLEFLIYFQGNSAPDKSGLPSDRFSAERTGGSVSTLTIQRTQQEDSAVYLCASSTAGLAGGPGTDTQYFGPGTRLTVL.

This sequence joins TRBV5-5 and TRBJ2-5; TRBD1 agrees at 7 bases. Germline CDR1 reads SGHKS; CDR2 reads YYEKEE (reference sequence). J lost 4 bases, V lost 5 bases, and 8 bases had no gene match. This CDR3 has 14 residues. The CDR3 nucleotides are TGTGCCAGCAGTTTCAGGCCAGGGGGAGAGACCCAGTACTTC. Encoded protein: CASSFRPGGETQYF.

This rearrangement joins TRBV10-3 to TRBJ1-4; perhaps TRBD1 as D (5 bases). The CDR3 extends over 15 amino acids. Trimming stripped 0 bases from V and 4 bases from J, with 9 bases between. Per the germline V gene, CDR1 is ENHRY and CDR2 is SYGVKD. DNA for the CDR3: TGTGCCATCAGTGAGTCACAGGTTAATAATGAAAAACTGTTTTTT. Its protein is CAISESQVNNEKLFF.

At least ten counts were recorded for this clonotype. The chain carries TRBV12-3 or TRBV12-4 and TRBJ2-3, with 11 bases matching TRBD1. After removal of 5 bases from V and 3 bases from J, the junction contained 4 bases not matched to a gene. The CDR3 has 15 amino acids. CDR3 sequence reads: CASSPGTGGTDTQYF. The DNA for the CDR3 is TGTGCCAGCAGTCCCGGGACAGGGGGAACAGATACGCAGTATTTT.

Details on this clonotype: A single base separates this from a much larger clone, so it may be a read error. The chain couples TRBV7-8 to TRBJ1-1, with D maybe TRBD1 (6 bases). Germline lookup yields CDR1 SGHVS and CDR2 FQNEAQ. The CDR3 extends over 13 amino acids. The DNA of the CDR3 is TGTGCCAGCAGCTTCACAGGGCGCACTGAAGCTCTCTTT. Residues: CASSFTGRTEALF.

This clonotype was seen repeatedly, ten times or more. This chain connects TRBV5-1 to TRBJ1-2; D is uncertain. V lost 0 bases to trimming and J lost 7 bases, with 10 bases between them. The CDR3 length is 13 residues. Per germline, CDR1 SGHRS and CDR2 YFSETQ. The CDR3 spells CASSLGDTFGYTF. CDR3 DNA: TGCGCCAGCAGCTTGGGAGATACCTTTGGCTACACCTTC.

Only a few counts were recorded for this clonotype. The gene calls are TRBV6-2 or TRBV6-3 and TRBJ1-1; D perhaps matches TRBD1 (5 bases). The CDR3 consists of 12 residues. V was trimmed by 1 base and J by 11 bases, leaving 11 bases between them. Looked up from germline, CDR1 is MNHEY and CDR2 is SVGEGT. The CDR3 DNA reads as TGTGCCAGCAGTTACTATCCCGGGGCGGCTTTCTTT. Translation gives CASSYYPGAAFF.

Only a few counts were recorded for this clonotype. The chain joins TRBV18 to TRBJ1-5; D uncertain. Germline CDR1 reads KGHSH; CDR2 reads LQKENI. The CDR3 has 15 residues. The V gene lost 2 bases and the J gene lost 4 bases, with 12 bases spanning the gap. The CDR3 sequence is CASSPLGWANQPQHF. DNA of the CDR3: TGTGCCAGCTCACCATTGGGGTGGGCAAATCAGCCCCAGCATTTT.

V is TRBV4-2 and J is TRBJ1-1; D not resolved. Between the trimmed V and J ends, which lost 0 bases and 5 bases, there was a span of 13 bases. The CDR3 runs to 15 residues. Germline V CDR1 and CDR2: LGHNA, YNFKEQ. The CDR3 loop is CASSQDPGIWTEAFF. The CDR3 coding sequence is TGTGCCAGCAGCCAAGATCCGGGAATATGGACTGAAGCTTTCTTT.

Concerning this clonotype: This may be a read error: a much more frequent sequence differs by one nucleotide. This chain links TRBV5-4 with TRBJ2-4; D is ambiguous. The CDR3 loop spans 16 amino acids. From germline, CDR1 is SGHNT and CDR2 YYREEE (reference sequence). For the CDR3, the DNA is TGTGCCAGCAGCTTGGGCGGCGCAGTCGGTTCCTTCATTCAGCACTTC. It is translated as CASSLGGAVGSFIQHF. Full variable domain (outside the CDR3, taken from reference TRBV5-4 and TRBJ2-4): ETGVTQSPTHLIKTRGQQVTLRCSSQSGHNTVSWYQQALGQGPQFIFQYYREEENGRGNFPPRFSGLQFPNYSSELNVNALELDDSALYLCASSLGGAVGSFIQHFGAGTRLSVL.

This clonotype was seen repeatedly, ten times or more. The CDR3 DNA reads TGTGCCAGCTCACCTCTGGCGGGGCGTCAAGTGGAGACCCAGTACTTC. This translates into CASSPLAGRQVETQYF. This chain uses TRBV18 with TRBJ2-5; D is perhaps TRBD2 (6 bases). From germline, CDR1 is KGHSH and CDR2 LQKENI. The CDR3 is made up of 16 amino acids. V was cut by 3 bases and J by 5 bases, with 19 bases left in between. The full variable domain, rest sourced from reference TRBV18 and TRBJ2-5, is NAGVMQNPRHLVRRRGQEARLRCSPMKGHSHVYWYRQLPEEGLKFMVYLQKENIIDESGMPKERFSAEFPKEGPSILRIQQVVRGDSAAYFCASSPLAGRQVETQYFGPGTRLLVL.

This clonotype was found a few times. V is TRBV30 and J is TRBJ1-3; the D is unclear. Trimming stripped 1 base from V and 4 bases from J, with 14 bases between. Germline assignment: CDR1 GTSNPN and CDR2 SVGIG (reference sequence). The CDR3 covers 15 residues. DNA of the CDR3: TGTGCCTGGAGTGGGCGAGTGCAAATAGGAAACACCATATATTTT. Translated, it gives CAWSGRVQIGNTIYF.

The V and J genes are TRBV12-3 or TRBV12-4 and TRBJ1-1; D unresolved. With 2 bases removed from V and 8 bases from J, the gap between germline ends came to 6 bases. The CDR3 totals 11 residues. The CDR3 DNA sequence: TGTGCCAGCAGTTTAAGGAGGGAAGCTTTCTTT. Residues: CASSLRREAFF.

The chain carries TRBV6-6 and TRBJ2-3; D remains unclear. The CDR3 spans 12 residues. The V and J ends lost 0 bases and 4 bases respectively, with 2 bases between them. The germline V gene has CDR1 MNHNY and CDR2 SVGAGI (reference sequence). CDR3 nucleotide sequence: TGTGCCAGCAGTTACTCGCCAGATACGCAGTATTTT. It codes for CASSYSPDTQYF.

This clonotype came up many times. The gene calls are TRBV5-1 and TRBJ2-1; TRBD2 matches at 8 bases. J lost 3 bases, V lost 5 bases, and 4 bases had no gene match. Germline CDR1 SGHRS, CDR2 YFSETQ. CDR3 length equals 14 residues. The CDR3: CASREAGDYNEQFF. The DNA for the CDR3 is TGCGCCAGCAGAGAAGCGGGGGACTACAATGAGCAGTTCTTC.

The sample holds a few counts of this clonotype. CDR3 residues: CASSKIPPGQGSDTQYF. The CDR3 coding sequence is TGTGCCAGCAGCAAGATTCCCCCCGGACAGGGCTCAGATACGCAGTATTTT. The chain has TRBV6-5 and TRBJ2-3, with 8 bases aligning to TRBD1. V lost 6 bases, J lost 4 bases, and 15 bases stayed unmatched. The CDR3 is 17 residues long. Germline V gives CDR1 MNHEY, CDR2 SVGAGI.

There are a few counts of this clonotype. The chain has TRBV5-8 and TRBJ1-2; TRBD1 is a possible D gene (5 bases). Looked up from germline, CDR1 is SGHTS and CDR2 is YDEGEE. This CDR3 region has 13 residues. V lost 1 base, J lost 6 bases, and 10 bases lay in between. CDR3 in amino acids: CASSLQGAHGYTF. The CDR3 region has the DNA TGTGCCAGCAGCTTGCAAGGGGCCCATGGCTACACCTTC.

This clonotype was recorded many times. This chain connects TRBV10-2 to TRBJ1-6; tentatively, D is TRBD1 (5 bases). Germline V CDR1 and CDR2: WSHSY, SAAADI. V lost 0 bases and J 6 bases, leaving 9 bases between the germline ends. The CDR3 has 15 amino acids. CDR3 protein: CASSESKGINSPLHF. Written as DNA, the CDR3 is TGCGCCAGCAGTGAGTCGAAGGGGATTAATTCACCCCTCCACTTT.